A selection of T cell receptor beta chains follows, all from one sample in a study of monozygotic twins with inflammatory bowel disease. With the 5' RACE reads reprocessed, TCRdb shows one record per CDR3 protein and no DNA. Recorded for this sample: approximately 120,000 distinct CDR3 sequences. Sequenced input: blood. The origin of the receptors is a human donor with ulcerative colitis or Crohn's disease, or a healthy co-twin of an affected twin (not recorded which). The CDR3 runs from the conserved cysteine through the conserved F or W.

TRBV5-1	TRBJ1-1	CASSLRARNTEAFF
TRBV12-3/TRBV12-4	TRBJ1-5	CASSDDPRYQPQHF
TRBV18	TRBJ1-2	CASSLLTGSEYGYTF
TRBV11-2	TRBJ2-5	CASSPGDGLFSGPRRETQYF
TRBV7-3	TRBJ2-1	CASSSSGRQGIDEQFF
TRBV28	TRBJ2-3	CASSLLGQGSDTQYF
TRBV7-9	TRBJ2-2	CASSFPGQGTGELFF
TRBV28	TRBJ1-4	CASSLMGTNEKLFF
TRBV2	TRBJ2-2	CATRGLVSVGELFF
TRBV11-2	TRBJ2-1	CASSFHGTSTYNEQFF
TRBV27	TRBJ2-1	CASAPLVYNEQFF
TRBV15	TRBJ2-5	CATSTNGGTQETQYF
TRBV11-3	TRBJ2-3	CASSLAVGDTQYF
TRBV7-3	TRBJ2-2	CASSLAETGELFF
TRBV24-1	TRBJ2-3	CATRNRDTDTQYF
TRBV11-2	TRBJ1-1	CASSPPRRRGLWGTEAFF
TRBV12-3/TRBV12-4	TRBJ2-5	CASRKGTDSPEQETQYF
TRBV14	TRBJ2-7	CASSGGLAGAYEQYF
TRBV20-1	TRBJ1-2	CSARVKGANLQWDYGYTF
TRBV18	TRBJ2-1	CASSPPGDSDLSYNEQFF
TRBV7-8	TRBJ2-7	CASSLVAGVYEQYF
TRBV2	TRBJ2-1	CASTNPGQGGNEQFF
TRBV27	TRBJ2-1	CASRRTGDNEQFF
TRBV28	TRBJ2-1	CASGGVGNEQFF
TRBV7-9	TRBJ1-2	CASSRPGTGLGGYTF
TRBV28	TRBJ2-5	CASSLSPETQYF
TRBV5-1	TRBJ2-2	CASSLALNTGELFF
TRBV27	TRBJ1-2	CASSFGQGARGYTF
TRBV4-3	TRBJ2-3	CASSRVGGAPGDTQYF
TRBV5-4	TRBJ2-2	CASSFDRGTGELFF
TRBV12-3/TRBV12-4	TRBJ2-1	CASSFIQGGREQFF
TRBV11-2	TRBJ1-2	CASSSQLLRDSYSNYGYTF
TRBV7-9	TRBJ2-5	CASSLGQGRKHF
TRBV3-1	TRBJ1-2	CASTLGEGFHGYTF
TRBV7-2	TRBJ2-7	CASSLGSYYEQYF
TRBV20-1	TRBJ2-3	CSASPPRGTDTQYF
TRBV28	TRBJ2-1	CASSLWGGGGGDEQFF
TRBV7-2	TRBJ1-2	CASSHRGGAGGYTF
TRBV7-2	TRBJ1-6	CASSPMGTGGSFTSPLHF
TRBV29-1	TRBJ1-4	CSALQSEKLFF
TRBV5-1	TRBJ2-6	CASSHMTGAGANVLTF
TRBV6-8	TRBJ1-2	CASSYSQGASHDYGYTF
TRBV19	TRBJ1-1	CASTFPEENTEAFF
TRBV5-1	TRBJ1-4	CASSPRELDGNEKLFF
TRBV5-1	TRBJ2-3	CASSPWEGADTQYF
TRBV28	TRBJ1-2	CATAANYGYTF
TRBV5-1	TRBJ1-4	CASSLGEEEKLFF
TRBV2	TRBJ2-3	CATGYSTDTQYF
TRBV3-1	TRBJ1-2	CASSQEGRGGYTF
TRBV9	TRBJ1-5	CASSVASNQPQHF
TRBV7-9	TRBJ1-1	CASTSGTNTEAFF
TRBV20-1	TRBJ2-1	CSAFTGLDSNEQFF
TRBV5-1	TRBJ2-1	CASSLAFGDYLSSDNEQFF